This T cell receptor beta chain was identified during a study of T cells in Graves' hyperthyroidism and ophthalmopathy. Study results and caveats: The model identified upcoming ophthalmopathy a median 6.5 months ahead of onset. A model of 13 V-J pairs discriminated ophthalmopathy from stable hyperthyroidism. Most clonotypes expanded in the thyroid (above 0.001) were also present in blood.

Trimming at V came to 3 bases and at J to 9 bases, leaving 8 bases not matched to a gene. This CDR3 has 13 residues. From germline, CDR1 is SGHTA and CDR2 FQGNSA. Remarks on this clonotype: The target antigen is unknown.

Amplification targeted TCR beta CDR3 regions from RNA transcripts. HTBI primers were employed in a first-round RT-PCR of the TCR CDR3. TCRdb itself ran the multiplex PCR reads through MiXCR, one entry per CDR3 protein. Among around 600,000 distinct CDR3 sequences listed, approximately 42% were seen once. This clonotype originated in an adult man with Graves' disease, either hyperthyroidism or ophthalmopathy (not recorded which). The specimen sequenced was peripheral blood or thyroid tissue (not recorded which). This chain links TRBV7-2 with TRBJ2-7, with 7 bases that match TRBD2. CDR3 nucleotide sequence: TGTGCCAGCAGCTTCGGGGAGGGGTTCGGGCAGTACTTC. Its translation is CASSFGEGFGQYF. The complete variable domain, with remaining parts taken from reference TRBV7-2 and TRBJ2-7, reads GAGVSQSPSNKVTEKGKDVELRCDPISGHTALYWYRQSLGQGLEFLIYFQGNSAPDKSGLPSDRFSAERTGGSVSTLTIQRTQQEDSAVYLCASSFGEGFGQYFGPGTRLTVT.